This T cell receptor (beta chain) was recovered during a study of T cell repertoires in cytomegalovirus infection. One entry per CDR3 protein, called by TCRdb with MiXCR from the reads. Of approximately 990,000 distinct CDR3 sequences listed, about a third are singletons. This CDR3 has 14 amino acids. V was shortened by 2 bases and J by 3 bases, with 10 bases between the two germline ends. CDR1 is SEHNR and CDR2 is FQNEAQ in the germline V gene (reference sequence). This clonotype was recorded many times. Its cognate antigen is unknown. The specimen comprised cultured CD8+ T cells from PBMCs, sampled from culture after CMV antigen stimulation. This TCR came from a human donor in good health (CMV status not recorded). Some clones in this sample may be carry-over from other donors' samples. The rearrangement links TRBV7-9 to TRBJ1-1; maybe TRBD1 (6 bases). The CDR3 coding sequence is TGTGCCAGCAGCTTATGGGAGGGGGACACTGAAGCTTTCTTT. Its protein product is CASSLWEGDTEAFF.